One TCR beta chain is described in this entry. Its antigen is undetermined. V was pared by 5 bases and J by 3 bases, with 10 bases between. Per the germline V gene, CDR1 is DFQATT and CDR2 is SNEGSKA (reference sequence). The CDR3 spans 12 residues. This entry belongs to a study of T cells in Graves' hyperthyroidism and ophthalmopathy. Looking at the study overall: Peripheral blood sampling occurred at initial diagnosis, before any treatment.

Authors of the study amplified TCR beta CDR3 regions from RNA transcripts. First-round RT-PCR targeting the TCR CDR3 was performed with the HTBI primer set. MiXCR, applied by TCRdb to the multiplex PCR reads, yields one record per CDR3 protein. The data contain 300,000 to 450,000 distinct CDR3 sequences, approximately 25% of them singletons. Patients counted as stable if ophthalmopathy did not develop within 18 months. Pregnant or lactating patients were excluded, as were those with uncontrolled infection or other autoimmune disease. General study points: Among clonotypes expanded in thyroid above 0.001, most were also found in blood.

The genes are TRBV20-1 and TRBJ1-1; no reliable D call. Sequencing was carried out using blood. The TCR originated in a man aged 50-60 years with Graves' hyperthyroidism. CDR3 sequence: CSASLEDTEAFF. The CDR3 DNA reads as TGCAGTGCTTCACTGGAGGACACTGAAGCTTTCTTT.